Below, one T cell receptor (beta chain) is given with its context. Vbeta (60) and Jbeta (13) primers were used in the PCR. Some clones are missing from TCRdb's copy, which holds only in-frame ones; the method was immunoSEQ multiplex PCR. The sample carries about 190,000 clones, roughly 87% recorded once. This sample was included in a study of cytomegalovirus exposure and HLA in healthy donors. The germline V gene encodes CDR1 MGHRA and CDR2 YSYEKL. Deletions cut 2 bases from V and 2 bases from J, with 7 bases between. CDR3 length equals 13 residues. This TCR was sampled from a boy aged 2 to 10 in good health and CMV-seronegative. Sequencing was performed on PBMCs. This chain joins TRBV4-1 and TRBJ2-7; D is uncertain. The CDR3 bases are TGCGCCAGCAGCCAATCGGTTCCCTACGAGCAGTACTTC. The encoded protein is CASSQSVPYEQYF.